The entry below gives a single T cell receptor (beta chain) sequence along with its context. Germline V lookup: CDR1 SGHRS, CDR2 YFSETQ. The CDR3 spans 16 residues. Trimming removed 0 bases from V and 2 bases from J; junction bases left unmatched: 6. The sample is drawn from a study of blood T cell repertoires in COVID-19. Study details: T cells, B-cell-depleted T cells, or PBMCs supplied cDNA or gDNA.

Authors' analysis steps: Counts of nucleated cells, estimated from reference gene primer amplification, were obtained. Generated by immunoSEQ multiplex PCR, the TCRdb table keeps only in-frame clones and is missing some. Clonal size and the V and J genes are those of that table, whereas D and trimming came from the DNA. The repertoire includes around 40,000 clones, nearly 90% of them detected once, and around 5.1% sits in the top ten. The rearrangement links TRBV5-1 to TRBJ2-3, with TRBD2 identical over 7 bases. The receptor was derived from a man aged 60-69 years with COVID-19, enrolled during active disease. Specimen: peripheral blood. The CDR3 nucleotides are TGCGCCAGCAGCTTGGACGGGAGGCCCCTCACAGATACGCAGTATTTT. Residues: CASSLDGRPLTDTQYF.